This is a list of T cell receptor beta chains from one sample in a study of blood T cell repertoires in COVID-19. Profiling relied on immunoSEQ multiplex PCR, and the TCRdb table lists in-frame clones only, not all of them. The profile shows some 80,000 clones, about 83% of them singletons. The sample taken for sequencing was peripheral blood. The receptors stem from a woman at least 80 years old with active or convalescent COVID-19. Each CDR3 is given with its conserved first and last residue. The order of the fields is D gene, CDR3 length, clone size, V gene, J gene, CDR3 protein, CDR3 DNA. The D gene is left open where the match is weak. Only part of the rows carry a size: once, few, many, or a class if the clone is expanded.

D gene: .; CDR3 length: 14; clone size: .; V gene: TRBV18; J gene: TRBJ2-7; CDR3 protein: CASSPMTHPGEQYF; CDR3 DNA: TGTGCCAGCTCACCGATGACCCACCCGGGGGAGCAGTACTTC
D gene: TRBD2; CDR3 length: 15; clone size: once; V gene: TRBV6-5; J gene: TRBJ2-7; CDR3 protein: CASSYEGGRFLEQYF; CDR3 DNA: TGTGCCAGCAGTTACGAGGGCGGGAGGTTTCTCGAGCAGTACTTC
D gene: TRBD2; CDR3 length: 17; clone size: .; V gene: TRBV3-1/TRBV3-2; J gene: TRBJ2-5; CDR3 protein: CASSARTRTSGGDTQYF; CDR3 DNA: TGTGCCAGCAGCGCCAGAACCCGGACTAGCGGGGGGGATACCCAGTACTTC
D gene: TRBD1; CDR3 length: 16; clone size: .; V gene: TRBV7-9; J gene: TRBJ1-6; CDR3 protein: CASSLGRGTGNSPLHF; CDR3 DNA: TGTGCCAGCAGCTTAGGTAGAGGGACAGGAAATTCACCCCTCCACTTT
D gene: .; CDR3 length: 15; clone size: .; V gene: TRBV28; J gene: TRBJ2-6; CDR3 protein: CASSLYRSGANVLTF; CDR3 DNA: TGTGCCAGCAGTTTATACAGGTCGGGGGCCAACGTCCTGACTTTC
D gene: TRBD1; CDR3 length: 15; clone size: .; V gene: TRBV28; J gene: TRBJ1-4; CDR3 protein: CASSLEGGSGEKLFF; CDR3 DNA: TGTGCCAGCAGTTTAGAAGGGGGCTCCGGAGAAAAACTGTTTTTT
D gene: .; CDR3 length: 14; clone size: .; V gene: TRBV6-2/TRBV6-3; J gene: TRBJ1-5; CDR3 protein: CASSTGNLNQPQHF; CDR3 DNA: TGTGCCAGCAGTACGGGGAATCTGAATCAGCCCCAGCATTTT
D gene: TRBD1; CDR3 length: 15; clone size: .; V gene: TRBV12-5; J gene: TRBJ2-3; CDR3 protein: CASGMGQGGTDTQYF; CDR3 DNA: TGTGCTAGTGGTATGGGACAGGGTGGAACAGATACGCAGTATTTT
D gene: TRBD1; CDR3 length: 17; clone size: .; V gene: TRBV5-6; J gene: TRBJ2-2; CDR3 protein: CASSFRTGRPNSGELFF; CDR3 DNA: TGTGCCAGCAGTTTTCGGACAGGGCGGCCGAATTCCGGGGAGCTGTTTTTT
D gene: .; CDR3 length: 13; clone size: few; V gene: TRBV5-1; J gene: TRBJ1-2; CDR3 protein: CASSLDREGGYTF; CDR3 DNA: TGCGCCAGCAGCTTGGACAGGGAAGGTGGCTACACCTTC
D gene: TRBD2; CDR3 length: 16; clone size: .; V gene: TRBV11-2; J gene: TRBJ2-3; CDR3 protein: CASSSRLAGRTDTQYF; CDR3 DNA: TGTGCCAGCAGCTCCCGACTAGCGGGGAGAACAGATACGCAGTATTTT
D gene: TRBD1; CDR3 length: 15; clone size: .; V gene: TRBV5-6; J gene: TRBJ1-6; CDR3 protein: CASSLEDRVWSPLHF; CDR3 DNA: TGTGCCAGCAGCTTGGAGGACAGGGTTTGGTCACCCCTCCACTTT
D gene: .; CDR3 length: 14; clone size: .; V gene: TRBV3-1/TRBV3-2; J gene: TRBJ2-2; CDR3 protein: CASSRLLGTGELFF; CDR3 DNA: TGTGCCAGCAGCCGATTACTAGGGACCGGGGAGCTGTTTTTT
D gene: .; CDR3 length: 15; clone size: once; V gene: TRBV19; J gene: TRBJ2-5; CDR3 protein: CASSSDSLGRETQYF; CDR3 DNA: TGTGCCAGTAGTTCAGACAGCTTGGGGAGGGAGACCCAGTACTTC
D gene: .; CDR3 length: 14; clone size: .; V gene: TRBV28; J gene: TRBJ1-2; CDR3 protein: CASTPGGRPYGYTF; CDR3 DNA: TGTGCCAGCACTCCGGGAGGAAGGCCCTATGGCTACACCTTC
D gene: TRBD2; CDR3 length: 12; clone size: few; V gene: TRBV12-3/TRBV12-4; J gene: TRBJ2-7; CDR3 protein: CASSSGGREQYF; CDR3 DNA: TGTGCCAGCAGCTCCGGGGGGAGGGAGCAGTACTTC
D gene: TRBD1; CDR3 length: 15; clone size: .; V gene: TRBV11-2; J gene: TRBJ1-1; CDR3 protein: CASSLIRGLNTEAFF; CDR3 DNA: TGTGCCAGCAGCTTGATTAGGGGGCTGAACACTGAAGCTTTCTTT
D gene: .; CDR3 length: 13; clone size: .; V gene: TRBV30; J gene: TRBJ1-4; CDR3 protein: CAWSVKDSRKLFF; CDR3 DNA: TGTGCCTGGAGTGTAAAGGACAGTCGAAAACTGTTTTTT
D gene: TRBD2; CDR3 length: 14; clone size: .; V gene: TRBV28; J gene: TRBJ2-7; CDR3 protein: CASWPSGGSYEQYF; CDR3 DNA: TGTGCCAGCTGGCCGAGCGGGGGCTCCTACGAGCAGTACTTC
D gene: TRBD2; CDR3 length: 17; clone size: once; V gene: TRBV7-2; J gene: TRBJ2-3; CDR3 protein: CASSLVWAGARTDTQYF; CDR3 DNA: TGTGCCAGCAGCTTAGTCTGGGCGGGAGCTCGCACAGATACGCAGTATTTT
D gene: TRBD1; CDR3 length: 13; clone size: .; V gene: TRBV10-2; J gene: TRBJ1-2; CDR3 protein: CASSPGTGGGYTF; CDR3 DNA: TGCGCCAGCAGCCCCGGGACAGGGGGAGGCTACACCTTC
D gene: .; CDR3 length: 16; clone size: .; V gene: TRBV3-1/TRBV3-2; J gene: TRBJ2-2; CDR3 protein: CASSQARGLNTGELFF; CDR3 DNA: TGTGCCAGCAGCCAAGCTCGAGGTCTAAACACCGGGGAGCTGTTTTTT